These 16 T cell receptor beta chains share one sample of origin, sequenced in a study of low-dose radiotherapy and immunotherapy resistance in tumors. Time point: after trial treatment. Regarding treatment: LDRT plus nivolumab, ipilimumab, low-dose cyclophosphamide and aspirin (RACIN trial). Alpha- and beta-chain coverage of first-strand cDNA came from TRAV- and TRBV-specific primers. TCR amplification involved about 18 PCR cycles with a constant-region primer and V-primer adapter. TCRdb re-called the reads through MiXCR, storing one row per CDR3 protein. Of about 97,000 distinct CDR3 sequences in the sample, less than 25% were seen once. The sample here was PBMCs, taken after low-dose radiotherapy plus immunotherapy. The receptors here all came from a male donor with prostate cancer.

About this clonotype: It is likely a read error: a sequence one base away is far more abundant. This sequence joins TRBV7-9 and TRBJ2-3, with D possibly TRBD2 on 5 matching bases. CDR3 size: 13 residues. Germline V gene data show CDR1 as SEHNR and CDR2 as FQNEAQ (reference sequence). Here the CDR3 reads CANSLEGRGTQYF. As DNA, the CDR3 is TGTGCCAACAGCTTAGAAGGCCGGGGTACGCAGTATTTT.

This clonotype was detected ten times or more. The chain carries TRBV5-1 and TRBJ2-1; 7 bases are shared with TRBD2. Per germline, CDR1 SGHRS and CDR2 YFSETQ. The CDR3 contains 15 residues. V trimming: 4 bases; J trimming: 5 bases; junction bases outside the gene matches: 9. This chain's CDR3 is CASSLTSRQNNEQFF. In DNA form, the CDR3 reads TGCGCCAGCAGCCTGACTAGCCGGCAAAACAATGAGCAGTTCTTC.

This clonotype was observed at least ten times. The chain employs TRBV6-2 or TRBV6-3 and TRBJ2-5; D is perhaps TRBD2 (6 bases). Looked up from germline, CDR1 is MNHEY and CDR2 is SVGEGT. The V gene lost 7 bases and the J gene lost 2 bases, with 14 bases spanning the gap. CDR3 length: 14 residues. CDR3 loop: CASTPGDFQETQYF. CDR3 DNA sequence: TGTGCCAGCACCCCGGGGGACTTTCAAGAGACCCAGTACTTC.

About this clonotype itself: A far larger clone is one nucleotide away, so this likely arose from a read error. The CDR3 spells CASSSGGTGTYEQYF. CDR3 sequence (DNA): TGTGCCAGCAGCTCGGGTGGGACAGGGACCTACGAGCAGTACTTC. The chain recombines TRBV7-2 with TRBJ2-7; 9 bases match TRBD1. J lost 2 bases, V lost 4 bases, and 6 bases had no gene match. CDR3 size: 15 residues. CDR1 SGHTA and CDR2 FQGNSA come from the germline V gene.

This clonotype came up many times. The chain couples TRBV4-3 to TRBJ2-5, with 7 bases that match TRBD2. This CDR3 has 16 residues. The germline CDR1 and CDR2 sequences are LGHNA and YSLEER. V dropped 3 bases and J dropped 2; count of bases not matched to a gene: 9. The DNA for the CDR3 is TGCGCCAGCAGCCATAATAGCGGGCGTATGCAAGAGACCCAGTACTTC. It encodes CASSHNSGRMQETQYF.

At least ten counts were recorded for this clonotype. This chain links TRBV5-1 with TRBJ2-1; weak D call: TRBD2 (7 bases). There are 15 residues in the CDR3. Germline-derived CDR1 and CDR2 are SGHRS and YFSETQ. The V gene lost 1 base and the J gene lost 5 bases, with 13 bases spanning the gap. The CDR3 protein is CASSLSGGHNNEQFF. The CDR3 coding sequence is TGCGCCAGCAGCTTGTCGGGGGGCCACAACAATGAGCAGTTCTTC. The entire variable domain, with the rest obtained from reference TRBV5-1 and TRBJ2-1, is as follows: KAGVTQTPRYLIKTRGQQVTLSCSPISGHRSVSWYQQTPGQGLQFLFEYFSETQRNKGNFPGRFSGRQFSNSRSEMNVSTLELGDSALYLCASSLSGGHNNEQFFGPGTRLTVL.

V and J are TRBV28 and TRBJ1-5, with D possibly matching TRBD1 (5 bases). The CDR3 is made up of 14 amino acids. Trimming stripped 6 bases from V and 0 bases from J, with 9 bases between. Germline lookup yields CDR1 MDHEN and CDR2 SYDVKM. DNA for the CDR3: TGTGCCAGCAGCCACGACAGTAGCAATCAGCCCCAGCATTTT. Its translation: CASSHDSSNQPQHF. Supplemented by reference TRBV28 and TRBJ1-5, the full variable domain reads DVKVTQSSRYLVKRTGEKVFLECVQDMDHENMFWYRQDPGLGLRLIYFSYDVKMKEKGDIPEGYSVSREKKERFSLILESASTNQTSMYLCASSHDSSNQPQHFGDGTRLSIL.

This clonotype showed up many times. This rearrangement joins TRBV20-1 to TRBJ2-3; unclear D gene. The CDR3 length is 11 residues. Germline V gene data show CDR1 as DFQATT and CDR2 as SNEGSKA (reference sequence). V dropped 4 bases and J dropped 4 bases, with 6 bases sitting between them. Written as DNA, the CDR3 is TGCAGTGCTACAGTCCCAGATACGCAGTATTTT. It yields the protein CSATVPDTQYF.

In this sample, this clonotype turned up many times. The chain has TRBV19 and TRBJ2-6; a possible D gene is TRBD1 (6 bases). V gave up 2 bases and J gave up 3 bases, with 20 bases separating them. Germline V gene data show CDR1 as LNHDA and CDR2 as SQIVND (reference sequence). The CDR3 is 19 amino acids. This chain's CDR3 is CASSITGGLSYFGANVLTF. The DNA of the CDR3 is TGTGCCAGTAGTATAACTGGGGGCCTTTCCTATTTTGGGGCCAACGTCCTGACTTTC.

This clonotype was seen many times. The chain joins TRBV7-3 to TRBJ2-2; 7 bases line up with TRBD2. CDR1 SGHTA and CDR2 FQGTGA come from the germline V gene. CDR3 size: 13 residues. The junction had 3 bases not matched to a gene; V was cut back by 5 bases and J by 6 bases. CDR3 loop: CASSPSGAGELFF. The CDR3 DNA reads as TGTGCCAGCAGCCCCAGCGGGGCCGGGGAGCTGTTTTTT.

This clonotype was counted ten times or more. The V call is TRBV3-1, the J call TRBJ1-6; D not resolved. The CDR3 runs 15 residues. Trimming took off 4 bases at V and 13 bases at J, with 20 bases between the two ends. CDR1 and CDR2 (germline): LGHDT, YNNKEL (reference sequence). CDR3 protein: CASSPQQLGIHPLHF. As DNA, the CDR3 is TGTGCCAGCAGCCCACAACAGCTGGGAATTCACCCCCTCCACTTT.

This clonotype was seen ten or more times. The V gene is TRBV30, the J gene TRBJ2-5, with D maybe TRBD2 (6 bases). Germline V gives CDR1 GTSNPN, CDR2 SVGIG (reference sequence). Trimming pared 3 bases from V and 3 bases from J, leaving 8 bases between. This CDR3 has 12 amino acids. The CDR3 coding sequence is TGTGCCTGGAGCCCGGGAGAAGAGACCCAGTACTTC. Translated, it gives CAWSPGEETQYF.

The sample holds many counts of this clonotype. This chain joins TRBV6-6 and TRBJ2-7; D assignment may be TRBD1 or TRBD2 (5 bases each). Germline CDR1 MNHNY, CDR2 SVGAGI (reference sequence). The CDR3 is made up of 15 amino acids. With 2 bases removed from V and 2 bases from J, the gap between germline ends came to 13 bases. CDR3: CASSYGGGLAYEQYF. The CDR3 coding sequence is TGTGCCAGCAGTTACGGTGGGGGATTGGCCTACGAGCAGTACTTC.

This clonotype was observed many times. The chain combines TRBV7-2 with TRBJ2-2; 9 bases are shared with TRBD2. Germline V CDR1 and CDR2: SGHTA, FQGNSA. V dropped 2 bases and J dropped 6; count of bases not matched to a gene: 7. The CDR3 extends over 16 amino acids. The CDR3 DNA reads TGTGCCAGCAGCTTATCTCGGCGGGGGGGCGCCGGGGAGCTGTTTTTT. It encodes CASSLSRRGGAGELFF.

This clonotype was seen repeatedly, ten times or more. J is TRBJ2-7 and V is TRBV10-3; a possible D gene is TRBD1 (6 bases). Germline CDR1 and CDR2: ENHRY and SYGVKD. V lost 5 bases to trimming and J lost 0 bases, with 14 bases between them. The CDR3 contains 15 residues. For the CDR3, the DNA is TGTGCCATCAGTCCCCTAGAGGACAGCTCCTACGAGCAGTACTTC. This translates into CAISPLEDSSYEQYF.

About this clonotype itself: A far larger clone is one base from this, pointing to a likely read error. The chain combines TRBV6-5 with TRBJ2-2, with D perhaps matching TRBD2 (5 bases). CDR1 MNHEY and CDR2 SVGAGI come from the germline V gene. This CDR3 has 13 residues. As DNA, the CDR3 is TGTGCCAGCAGTTACTCGAGCGGCGGGCAGCTGTTTTTT. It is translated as CASSYSSGGQLFF.